These 27 T cell receptor beta chains came from one sample sequenced in a study of T-cell memory formation after mild COVID-19. TCRdb reprocessed the 5' RACE reads via MiXCR and lists one record per CDR3 protein. In the table there are about 210,000 distinct CDR3 sequences, around 30% of which are singletons. Sequencing was done on a sample of PBMCs or a T cell subset sorted from them (not recorded which). The source is an adult woman who had mild COVID-19 (a few samples of this study predate the infection). Cell type and time point are not known.

The chain uses TRBV7-9 and TRBJ2-5, with TRBD1 matching 8 bases. CDR1 is SEHNR and CDR2 is FQNEAQ in the germline V gene (reference sequence). The CDR3 loop spans 13 amino acids. V trimming: 5 bases; J trimming: 7 bases; junction bases outside the gene matches: 6. CDR3 sequence (DNA): TGTGCCAGCAGCCCGGACAGGGTAGGGACCCAGTACTTC. It codes for CASSPDRVGTQYF.

The chain links TRBV18 to TRBJ1-1, with 8 bases identical to TRBD1. The CDR3 totals 16 residues. Trimming cost V 1 base and J 1 base; bases outside gene matches: 5. Germline V gives CDR1 KGHSH, CDR2 LQKENI. CDR3 loop: CASSPLGQGENTEAFF. For the CDR3, the DNA is TGTGCCAGCTCACCACTAGGACAGGGCGAGAACACTGAAGCTTTCTTT.

This clonotype was seen a few times. The chain couples TRBV4-2 to TRBJ2-1, with a tentative D call TRBD1 (5 bases). The ends were cut back, 4 bases at V and 0 bases at J, with 10 bases in the middle. The CDR3 covers 15 residues. The germline CDR1 and CDR2 sequences are LGHNA and YNFKEQ. The CDR3 spells CASSLDRDSYNEQFF. DNA of the CDR3: TGTGCCAGCAGCCTCGACAGAGACTCCTACAATGAGCAGTTCTTC.

Only a few counts were recorded for this clonotype. This chain links TRBV2 with TRBJ2-1; maybe TRBD2 (6 bases). Germline loops: CDR1 SNHLY, CDR2 FYNNEI. Trimming took 6 bases from V and 7 from J, leaving 16 bases between them. The CDR3 loop spans 14 amino acids. The CDR3 reads CASSKRPGGNEQFF. In DNA form, the CDR3 reads TGTGCCAGCAGCAAGCGGCCTGGGGGGAATGAGCAGTTCTTC.

CDR3 nucleotide sequence: TGTGCCAGCAGCGGGACAGGGTATGGCTACACCTTC. Amino acids: CASSGTGYGYTF. This rearrangement joins TRBV9 to TRBJ1-2, with 8 nucleotides matching TRBD1. The CDR3 has 12 amino acids. J lost 5 bases, V lost 3 bases, and 0 bases had no gene match. Germline V CDR1 and CDR2: SGDLS, YYNGEE.

This clonotype occurred a few times. The V gene is TRBV7-6, the J gene TRBJ2-7; possible D gene TRBD1, 6 bases. Trimming shortened V by 3 bases and J by 2 bases, and 14 bases separated the two germline ends. This CDR3 is 15 amino acids long. CDR1 is SGHVS and CDR2 is FNYEAQ in the germline V gene. CDR3 nucleotide sequence: TGTGCCAGCAGCTTCGGACATGGGGGCACCTACGAGCAGTACTTC. Translation gives CASSFGHGGTYEQYF.

There are a few counts of this clonotype. This rearrangement joins TRBV5-1 to TRBJ2-2; 10 positions match TRBD2. The germline V gene has CDR1 SGHRS and CDR2 YFSETQ. This CDR3 has 18 residues. V lost 0 bases to trimming and J lost 5 bases; unmatched junction nucleotides: 10. CDR3 region: CASSLVLAGGGPTGELFF. The DNA of the CDR3 is TGCGCCAGCAGCTTGGTATTAGCGGGAGGAGGGCCGACCGGGGAGCTGTTTTTT.

This clonotype showed up just a few times. V usage is TRBV5-1 and J usage is TRBJ2-3; perhaps TRBD2 as D (6 bases). Germline CDR1 is SGHRS and CDR2 is YFSETQ. The CDR3 is 13 amino acids. Trimming took off 3 bases at V and 2 bases at J, with 7 bases between the two ends. Here the CDR3 reads CASSWDFTDTQYF. As DNA, the CDR3 is TGCGCCAGCAGCTGGGACTTCACAGATACGCAGTATTTT.

As for this clonotype: One end of the junction does not line up with germline, which may come from a read error. The chain has TRBV6-5 and TRBJ1-1, with D tentatively TRBD1 (5 bases). CDR3 size: 14 residues. Germline-derived CDR1 and CDR2 are MNHEY and SVGAGI. In DNA form, the CDR3 reads TGTGCCAGCAGTTCGGAGCCTTTTCGTGGGGGGTGGGGCTTT. Protein sequence: CASSSEPFRGGWGF.

In its sample, this clonotype was seen a few times. The genes are TRBV25-1 and TRBJ2-5; TRBD1 might be the D (5 bases). Germline-derived CDR1 and CDR2 are MGHDK and SYGVNS. V was clipped by 2 bases and J by 5 bases, with 12 bases between them. This CDR3 is built from 14 residues. As DNA, the CDR3 is TGTGCCAGCAGTGAAAAGGGGCATGGGGAGACCCAGTACTTC. This sequence encodes CASSEKGHGETQYF.

This chain joins TRBV4-1 and TRBJ2-5; perhaps TRBD1 as D (6 bases). Germline values: CDR1 MGHRA, CDR2 YSYEKL. The CDR3 is made up of 17 amino acids. V was cut by 1 base and J by 4 bases, with 19 bases left in between. In DNA form, the CDR3 reads TGCGCCAGCAGCCAAGCGTGGACAGCGTTTGGTGGAGAGACCCAGTACTTC. Protein sequence: CASSQAWTAFGGETQYF.

This rearrangement joins TRBV7-8 to TRBJ2-7, with TRBD1 identical over 8 bases. Trimming cost V 4 bases and J 3 bases; bases outside gene matches: 8. CDR1 and CDR2 from the germline V gene are SGHVS and FQNEAQ. This CDR3 has 15 amino acids. The CDR3 nucleotides are TGTGCCAGCAGCTCCTCCGGGACAGGCGTCTACGAGCAGTACTTC. It codes for CASSSSGTGVYEQYF. The complete variable domain, with remaining parts taken from reference TRBV7-8 and TRBJ2-7, reads GAGVSQSPRYKVAKRGQDVALRCDPISGHVSLFWYQQALGQGPEFLTYFQNEAQLDKSGLPSDRFFAERPEGSVSTLKIQRTQQEDSAVYLCASSSSGTGVYEQYFGPGTRLTVT.

The chain links TRBV6-5 to TRBJ2-3; tentative D call: TRBD2 (5 bases). Trimming took off 5 bases at V and 2 bases at J, with 14 bases between the two ends. This CDR3 comprises 15 residues. In germline, CDR1 is MNHEY, CDR2 SVGAGI. CDR3 nucleotides: TGTGCCAGCAGTAGTTACGGGGTGCTCACAGATACGCAGTATTTT. Translated, it gives CASSSYGVLTDTQYF.

The chain couples TRBV24-1 to TRBJ2-1, with 8 bases fitting TRBD1. The CDR3 is made up of 15 amino acids. The V and J ends lost 4 bases and 4 bases, in that order; junction bases with no gene match: 5. Germline V gene data show CDR1 as KGHDR and CDR2 as SFDVKD. CDR3 sequence reads: CATSDTGTGYNEQFF. The CDR3 DNA reads TGTGCCACCAGTGACACCGGGACAGGATACAATGAGCAGTTCTTC.

This clonotype was recorded a few times. The V gene is TRBV5-1, the J gene TRBJ1-1; possibly TRBD1 for D (5 bases). The germline gives CDR1 SGHRS, CDR2 YFSETQ. This CDR3 spans 13 amino acids. V lost 2 bases and J 3 bases, leaving 8 bases between the germline ends. CDR3 DNA sequence: TGCGCCAGCAGCTTCACGACAGACACTGAAGCTTTCTTT. Translating it yields CASSFTTDTEAFF. Looking up the rest from reference TRBV5-1 and TRBJ1-1 gives the full variable domain: KAGVTQTPRYLIKTRGQQVTLSCSPISGHRSVSWYQQTPGQGLQFLFEYFSETQRNKGNFPGRFSGRQFSNSRSEMNVSTLELGDSALYLCASSFTTDTEAFFGQGTRLTVV.

The chain uses TRBV24-1 and TRBJ2-1, with 10 bases fitting TRBD2. With V trimmed by 1 base and J by 6 bases, 5 bases remained unmatched. From germline, CDR1 is KGHDR and CDR2 SFDVKD. This CDR3 has 16 residues. The chain's CDR3 is CATSDFGAGGRNEQFF. The CDR3 DNA follows: TGTGCCACCAGTGATTTCGGAGCGGGAGGGCGCAATGAGCAGTTCTTC.

The rearrangement links TRBV29-1 to TRBJ2-1, with D perhaps matching TRBD1 (6 bases). This CDR3 has 13 residues. The V and J ends lost 4 bases and 9 bases respectively, with 16 bases between them. Germline loops: CDR1 SQVTM, CDR2 ANQGSEA. The CDR3 DNA reads as TGCAGCGTTGCGGGGAACAGGGTCGGTGAGCAGTTCTTC. This encodes CSVAGNRVGEQFF.

The chain employs TRBV5-1 and TRBJ2-7; TRBD1 matches 7 bases. V gave up 0 bases and J gave up 2 bases; unmatched junction bases: 2. Germline CDR1 and CDR2: SGHRS and YFSETQ. This CDR3 comprises 14 residues. CDR3 DNA sequence: TGCGCCAGCAGCTTGGAGGGGGCTACCTACGAGCAGTACTTC. Translation gives CASSLEGATYEQYF.

This chain joins TRBV20-1 and TRBJ1-2; a weak D match, TRBD1 (5 bases). The CDR3 is made up of 11 amino acids. Trimming removed 3 bases at V and 6 bases at J, with 8 bases between. The germline V gene encodes CDR1 DFQATT and CDR2 SNEGSKA (reference sequence). CDR3 nucleotide sequence: TGCAGTGCTAGGGGAGGGGATGGCTACACCTTC. It encodes CSARGGDGYTF.

V and J are TRBV12-3 or TRBV12-4 and TRBJ2-3, with 9 nucleotides matching TRBD2. There are 15 residues in the CDR3. With V trimmed by 6 bases and J by 3 bases, 7 bases remained unmatched. The CDR3 is CASRGLSGRTDTQYF. The CDR3, as DNA: TGTGCCAGCAGGGGACTTAGCGGGAGAACAGATACGCAGTATTTT.

This clonotype was observed a handful of times. This rearrangement joins TRBV6-5 to TRBJ2-1; D remains unclear. Germline V gene sequence: CDR1 MNHEY, CDR2 SVGAGI. The CDR3 has 15 residues. The V gene lost 6 bases and the J gene lost 2 bases, with 14 bases spanning the gap. The DNA of the CDR3 is TGTGCCAGCAGGCCGGTGTGGGTGGCCTACAATGAGCAGTTCTTC. Protein sequence: CASRPVWVAYNEQFF.

This clonotype occurred a few times. This chain joins TRBV7-8 and TRBJ1-1; TRBD1 matches at 9 bases. The CDR3 is 14 residues long. The junction had 12 bases not matched to a gene; V was cut back by 5 bases and J by 11 bases. The germline gives CDR1 SGHVS, CDR2 FQNEAQ. The CDR3 region is CASSIKPDRGFAFF. The CDR3 DNA is TGTGCCAGCAGCATTAAACCCGACAGGGGGTTTGCTTTCTTT.

This clonotype was seen a handful of times. The chain joins TRBV7-9 to TRBJ2-6; D may be TRBD1 (6 bases). This CDR3 is built from 18 residues. V shed 2 bases and J shed 3 bases, with 17 bases lying between them. CDR1 and CDR2 (germline): SEHNR, FQNEAQ (reference sequence). CDR3 sequence (DNA): TGTGCCAGCAGCTTACTCCCAACTGGGACAAGTGGGGCCAACGTCCTGACTTTC. It codes for CASSLLPTGTSGANVLTF.

The CDR3 spells CASSLAQAGAHNEQFF. CDR3 sequence (DNA): TGTGCCAGCAGCTTAGCGCAGGCGGGAGCACACAATGAGCAGTTCTTC. This chain connects TRBV7-8 to TRBJ2-1, with 7 bases identical to TRBD2. This CDR3 contains 16 residues. Germline CDR1 and CDR2: SGHVS and FQNEAQ. J lost 5 bases, V lost 0 bases, and 7 bases had no gene match.

This clonotype was detected a few times. J is TRBJ2-3 and V is TRBV18, with D perhaps TRBD2 (6 bases). The CDR3 is made up of 14 amino acids. The V and J ends lost 3 bases and 2 bases respectively, with 9 bases between them. Looked up from germline, CDR1 is KGHSH and CDR2 is LQKENI. Here the CDR3 DNA reads TGTGCCAGCTCACCGGGACTCCTCACAGATACGCAGTATTTT. This sequence encodes CASSPGLLTDTQYF.

V and J are TRBV9 and TRBJ2-1; 8 nucleotides align to TRBD2. The ends lost 0 bases at V and 9 bases at J; junction bases unmatched: 2. CDR3 size: 13 residues. Germline values: CDR1 SGDLS, CDR2 YYNGEE. DNA of the CDR3: TGTGCCAGCAGCGTAGCGGGAGGGCCTGAGCAGTTCTTC. Translated, it gives CASSVAGGPEQFF.

Remarks on this clonotype: Its ends do not fully match the called genes, so a read error is possible. V gene TRBV9 combines with J gene TRBJ2-7, with 7 bases matching TRBD2. The CDR3 has 14 amino acids. Germline V lookup: CDR1 SGDLS, CDR2 YYNGEE. CDR3 sequence: CASSVGGSSSEQYF. Written as DNA, the CDR3 is TGTGCCAGCAGCGTAGGCGGGAGCTCCTCCGAGCAGTACTTC. Based on the CDR3 plus reference TRBV9 and TRBJ2-7, the full variable domain is DSGVTQTPKHLITATGQRVTLRCSPRSGDLSVYWYQQSLDQGLQFLIQYYNGEERAKGNILERFSAQQFPDLHSELNLSSLELGDSALYFCASSVGGSSSEQYFGPGTRLTVT.